This T cell receptor beta chain was captured in a study of shared clonotypes between healthy human individuals. The study, taken as a whole, reports: Memory subsets had estimated richness that was generally smaller than that of naive subsets.

Data came from immunoSEQ multiplex PCR; TCRdb stores just in-frame clones and leaves some out. The sample records roughly 2.2 million clones, 80% to 95% being singletons. This clone was seen only once. Its antigen is unknown. CDR3 length: 21 residues. The V and J ends lost 0 bases and 0 bases, in that order; junction bases with no gene match: 13. The V gene's germline CDR1 is MGHRA and CDR2 YSYEKL. The sequencing input was naive CD4+ T cells from PBMCs. Subset defined: CD45RA+ positively selected. This chain links TRBV4-1 with TRBJ2-1; 11 bases fit TRBD2. The TCR sequence derives from a man aged 18 to 35 in good health. Some clones in this sample may be carry-over from other donors' samples. In nucleotides, the CDR3 is TGCGCCAGCAGCCAAGAATGGGCCGGGACTAGCGGACGAAGCTCCTACAATGAGCAGTTCTTC. Translating gives CASSQEWAGTSGRSSYNEQFF.